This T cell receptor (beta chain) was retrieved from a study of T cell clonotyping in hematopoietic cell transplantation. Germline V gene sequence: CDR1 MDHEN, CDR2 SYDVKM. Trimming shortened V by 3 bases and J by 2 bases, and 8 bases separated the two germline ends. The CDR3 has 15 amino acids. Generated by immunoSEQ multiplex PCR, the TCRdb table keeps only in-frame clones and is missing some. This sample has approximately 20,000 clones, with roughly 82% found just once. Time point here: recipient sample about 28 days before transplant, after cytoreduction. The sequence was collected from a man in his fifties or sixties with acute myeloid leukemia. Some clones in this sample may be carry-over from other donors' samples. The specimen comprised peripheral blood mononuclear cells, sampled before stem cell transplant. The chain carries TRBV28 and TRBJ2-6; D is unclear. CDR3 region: CASSFRMAGANVLTF. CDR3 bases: TGTGCCAGCAGTTTCAGGATGGCTGGGGCCAACGTCCTGACTTTC.